The 27 T cell receptor beta chains below all came from one sample that was sequenced in a study of cytomegalovirus exposure and HLA in healthy donors. PCR primers comprised 60 Vbeta and 13 Jbeta primers. Measured with immunoSEQ multiplex PCR; TCRdb has only the in-frame clones, and not every one. The data contain tens of thousands of clones, roughly two thirds of them singletons. Sequences were obtained from PBMCs. These receptors were taken from a woman between 45 and 65 years old in good health and CMV-seropositive.

The V gene is TRBV4-1, the J gene TRBJ2-3, with a tentative D call TRBD1 (5 bases). V was clipped by 2 bases and J by 2 bases, with 17 bases between them. Germline values: CDR1 MGHRA, CDR2 YSYEKL. This CDR3 is 17 amino acids long. CDR3 sequence (DNA): TGCGCCAGCAGCCAATTCTTCAGACAGCCTAACACAGATACGCAGTATTTT. Protein sequence: CASSQFFRQPNTDTQYF.

V and J are TRBV2 and TRBJ1-6; D is unclear. The CDR3 loop spans 15 amino acids. CDR1 and CDR2 from the germline V gene are SNHLY and FYNNEI. Trimming removed 0 bases at V and 14 bases at J, with 17 bases between. The CDR3 region is CASSEAGQEGFTLHF. The CDR3 DNA reads as TGTGCCAGCAGTGAAGCCGGTCAGGAGGGATTCACCCTCCACTTT.

Concerning this clone: The limits of the CDR3 on the DNA are not certain, so only TCRdb's listed CDR3 is given. The chain uses TRBV9 and TRBJ1-6; the table gives TRBD1 as D, unverified against the DNA. The germline gives CDR1 SGDLS, CDR2 YYNGEE. Including both end residues, the CDR3 is 19 amino acids long. The CDR3 loop reads CASSVDRISGQGEDSPLHF.

The chain has TRBV27 and TRBJ2-1, with D perhaps matching TRBD1 (5 bases). CDR3 length: 16 residues. The germline CDR1 and CDR2 sequences are MNHEY and SMNVEV (reference sequence). V lost 4 bases and J lost 5, with 18 bases in between. The CDR3, as DNA: TGTGCCAGCAGTTCGCCCGGGCCCAGGGCCCACAATGAGCAGTTCTTC. It is translated as CASSSPGPRAHNEQFF.

The V gene is TRBV6-1, the J gene TRBJ1-2, with D possibly TRBD1 on 6 matching bases. This CDR3 region has 13 residues. The V end lost 4 bases, the J end lost 4 bases, and 10 bases lay between the germline ends. Germline V gene lookup returns CDR1 MNHNS and CDR2 SASEGT. The CDR3 region is CASSAQGLYGYTF. DNA of the CDR3: TGTGCCAGCAGTGCCCAGGGGCTCTATGGCTACACCTTC.

This clone was picked up a small number of times. V is TRBV6-5 and J is TRBJ1-2; TRBD1 matches 7 bases. Trimming at V came to 0 bases and at J to 5 bases, leaving 9 bases not matched to a gene. CDR1 and CDR2 from the germline V gene are MNHEY and SVGAGI. The CDR3 sequence is 16 residues long. CDR3 region: CASSYSTGPRRYGYTF. As DNA, the CDR3 is TGTGCCAGCAGTTACTCGACAGGGCCGCGCCGTTATGGCTACACCTTC.

This chain connects TRBV10-1 to TRBJ2-7; 8 nucleotides match TRBD1. V gave up 5 bases and J gave up 0 bases; unmatched junction bases: 6. CDR1 is WNHNN and CDR2 is SYGVQD in the germline V gene (reference sequence). This CDR3 contains 15 residues. This chain's CDR3 is CASSRGTGFSYEQYF. CDR3 bases: TGCGCCAGCAGTCGAGGGACAGGTTTCTCCTACGAGCAGTACTTC.

J is TRBJ1-2 and V is TRBV6-4; D might be TRBD1 (5 bases). CDR3 length: 13 amino acids. Trimming cost V 2 bases and J 6 bases, with 10 bases left between them. Germline CDR1 and CDR2: MRHNA and SNTAGT. The CDR3 bases are TGTGCCAGCAGTGACAGGGGAAGCGATGGCTACACCTTC. Translation gives CASSDRGSDGYTF.

This chain connects TRBV5-5 to TRBJ1-4; no clear D. CDR1 and CDR2 from the germline V gene are SGHKS and YYEKEE (reference sequence). CDR3 size: 15 residues. The ends were cut back, 1 base at V and 6 bases at J, with 13 bases in the middle. CDR3 DNA: TGTGCCAGCAGCTTGACCGGGAATGGCTATGAAAAACTGTTTTTT. This translates into CASSLTGNGYEKLFF.

The rearrangement joins TRBV28 to TRBJ2-3, with 8 nucleotides matching TRBD2. The germline CDR1 and CDR2 sequences are MDHEN and SYDVKM. The CDR3 loop spans 20 amino acids. The J segment lost 0 bases and the V segment lost 4 bases, leaving 18 bases of the junction unmatched. Here the CDR3 DNA reads TGTGCCAGCAGTTCATCTCAGCGGGGGATCATTGCCGCTAGCACAGATACGCAGTATTTT. This gives the protein CASSSSQRGIIAASTDTQYF.

The count of this clone is one. The J gene is TRBJ1-5, the V gene TRBV7-9, with no clear D. Germline CDR1 and CDR2: SEHNR and FQNEAQ (reference sequence). Trimming left V 5 bases short and J 5 bases short, with 13 bases between. The CDR3 length is 14 residues. For the CDR3, the DNA is TGTGCCAGCAGCCCGAGAGGGCCCTATCAGCCCCAGCATTTT. This sequence encodes CASSPRGPYQPQHF.

The chain combines TRBV6-5 with TRBJ2-3; 7 nucleotides match TRBD1. Germline lookup yields CDR1 MNHEY and CDR2 SVGAGI. CDR3 length: 15 amino acids. V shed 6 bases, J shed 7 bases, and the junction held 13 bases outside the gene matches. The CDR3 DNA follows: TGTGCCAGCAGAAGGGGACAGCGAGGTTCGAATACGCAGTATTTT. It specifies CASRRGQRGSNTQYF.

CDR3 DNA sequence: TGTGCCAGCAGCTCTAGGGACTACGAGCAGTACGTC. Protein sequence: CASSSRDYEQYV. The rearrangement links TRBV28 to TRBJ2-7; D gene unclear. The CDR3 spans 12 residues. Germline values: CDR1 MDHEN, CDR2 SYDVKM. The V end lost 6 bases, the J end lost 3 bases, and 9 bases lay between the germline ends.

A note on this clone: One end of the junction is discordant with germline, which a read error may explain. Other nucleotide sequences from this sample produce the same CDR3. CDR3 DNA sequence: TGTGCCAGTAGTCCCCGACAGGGTATCACTGAGGCTTTCTTT. Protein: CASSPRQGITEAFF. This chain joins TRBV19 and TRBJ1-1; 7 bases match TRBD1. The CDR3 loop spans 14 amino acids. Germline V gene data show CDR1 as LNHDA and CDR2 as SQIVND (reference sequence). The full variable domain, completed using reference TRBV19 and TRBJ1-1, is DGGITQSPKYLFRKEGQNVTLSCEQNLNHDAMYWYRQDPGQGLRLIYYSQIVNDFQKGDIAEGYSVSREKKESFPLTVTSAQKNPTAFYLCASSPRQGITEAFFGQGTRLTVV.

The gene calls are TRBV30 and TRBJ2-2; 8 nucleotides agree with TRBD2. After removal of 2 bases from V and 0 bases from J, the junction contained 2 bases not matched to a gene. Per the germline V gene, CDR1 is GTSNPN and CDR2 is SVGIG (reference sequence). The CDR3 covers 15 residues. DNA for the CDR3: TGTGCCTGGAGTTCGCGGGGGGCGAACACCGGGGAGCTGTTTTTT. Its protein is CAWSSRGANTGELFF.

The V call is TRBV30, the J call TRBJ2-7; no clear D gene. Trimming stripped 6 bases from V and 9 bases from J, with 15 bases between. The CDR3 has 11 residues. Germline CDR1 and CDR2: GTSNPN and SVGIG (reference sequence). This chain's CDR3 is CACTSAARQYV. CDR3 bases: TGTGCCTGTACCTCGGCCGCGAGGCAGTACGTC.

This sequence joins TRBV4-1 and TRBJ1-1; D gene uncertain. CDR1 MGHRA and CDR2 YSYEKL come from the germline V gene. V was cut by 4 bases and J by 1 base, with 16 bases left in between. The CDR3 sequence is 16 residues long. CDR3 coding DNA: TGCGCCAGCAGCCTCAGCTGGTCGAGGAGGAACACTGAAGCTTTCTTT. It yields the protein CASSLSWSRRNTEAFF.

This sequence joins TRBV7-2 and TRBJ2-5, with 7 bases identical to TRBD1. The ends lost 3 bases at V and 5 bases at J; junction bases unmatched: 9. This CDR3 comprises 15 residues. CDR1 SGHTA and CDR2 FQGNSA come from the germline V gene. CDR3 sequence reads: CASSLTGTSAETQYF. CDR3 bases: TGTGCCAGCAGCTTGACAGGGACCAGCGCGGAGACCCAGTACTTC.

The chain recombines TRBV15 with TRBJ2-7; TRBD2 might be the D (5 bases). The CDR3 loop spans 12 amino acids. The V end was cut by 6 bases, the J end by 6 bases, with 12 bases between. CDR1 LNHNV and CDR2 YYDKDF come from the germline V gene (reference sequence). The CDR3 spells CATRKAVGEQYF. The DNA of the CDR3 is TGTGCCACCAGAAAAGCGGTGGGCGAGCAGTACTTC.

V usage is TRBV7-6 and J usage is TRBJ2-3; D is undetermined. Germline V gene lookup returns CDR1 SGHVS and CDR2 FNYEAQ. Trimming took 5 bases from V and 5 from J, leaving 11 bases between them. The CDR3 has 13 amino acids. CDR3 residues: CASSPRLGDTQYF. The DNA for the CDR3 is TGTGCCAGCAGCCCCAGGTTGGGAGATACGCAGTATTTT.

This chain uses TRBV15 with TRBJ1-5; a weak D match, TRBD1 (6 bases). Germline lookup yields CDR1 LNHNV and CDR2 YYDKDF (reference sequence). Trimming pared 1 base from V and 2 bases from J, leaving 21 bases between. The CDR3 is 19 amino acids. In DNA, the CDR3 is TGTGCCACCAGCAGAGGCGGTTGGACAGCAATCTTTGGCAATCAGCCCCAGCATTTT. Translated: CATSRGGWTAIFGNQPQHF. The full variable domain, completed using reference TRBV15 and TRBJ1-5, is DAMVIQNPRYQVTQFGKPVTLSCSQTLNHNVMYWYQQKSSQAPKLLFHYYDKDFNNEADTPDNFQSRRPNTSFCFLDIRSPGLGDTAMYLCATSRGGWTAIFGNQPQHFGDGTRLSIL.

This clone came up a few times. J is TRBJ1-2 and V is TRBV10-1; 7 nucleotides align to TRBD1. CDR3 length: 15 residues. With V trimmed by 2 bases and J by 8 bases, 11 bases remained unmatched. CDR1 and CDR2 (germline): WNHNN, SYGVQD (reference sequence). This chain's CDR3 is CASSEAFDRAGGYTF. CDR3 nucleotides: TGCGCCAGCAGTGAGGCGTTCGACAGGGCAGGGGGCTACACCTTC.

V gene TRBV28 combines with J gene TRBJ2-7; TRBD2 agrees at 7 bases. This CDR3 contains 14 residues. With V trimmed by 3 bases and J by 4 bases, 6 bases remained unmatched. Germline-derived CDR1 and CDR2 are MDHEN and SYDVKM. CDR3 nucleotide sequence: TGTGCCAGCAGTTTGGACGGGGGGAGGTACGAGCAGTACTTC. Its translation: CASSLDGGRYEQYF.

Concerning this clone itself: One junction end disagrees with the germline gene, perhaps due to a read error. The chain couples TRBV7-7 to TRBJ2-5, with no clear D. This CDR3 is built from 15 residues. Germline V gene lookup returns CDR1 SSHAT and CDR2 FNYEAQ (reference sequence). CDR3 DNA: TGTGCTAGCAGCTTAGATGGGCAGATCCAAGAGACCCAGTACTTC. Its protein is CASSLDGQIQETQYF.

V gene TRBV13 combines with J gene TRBJ1-5; possible D gene TRBD1, 6 bases. Trimming stripped 5 bases from V and 1 base from J, with 12 bases between. This CDR3 is 15 amino acids long. CDR1 is PRHDT, CDR2 FYEKMQ, per germline (reference sequence). CDR3 amino acids: CASSVRGASNQPQHF. CDR3 nucleotides: TGTGCCAGCAGCGTCCGGGGGGCGAGCAATCAGCCCCAGCATTTT.

As concerns this clone: One end of the junction does not line up with germline, which may come from a read error. The rearrangement uses TRBV13 and TRBJ2-3, with TRBD2 as a possible D gene (6 bases). The CDR3 extends over 16 amino acids. CDR1 and CDR2 from the germline V gene are PRHDT and FYEKMQ (reference sequence). Written as DNA, the CDR3 is TGTGCCAGCAGCTTCTGGGGCGGGGCGCCCACAGATGCGCAGTATTTT. Its protein is CASSFWGGAPTDAQYF.

CDR3 sequence reads: CASSVGGAGGQNEQFF. In nucleotides, the CDR3 is TGTGCCAGCAGCGTAGGTGGAGCGGGGGGGCAGAATGAGCAGTTCTTC. The rearrangement joins TRBV9 to TRBJ2-1; 10 bases map to TRBD2. Losses at the gene ends were 0 bases for V and 7 bases for J; bases not matched to a gene: 7. CDR1 and CDR2 (germline): SGDLS, YYNGEE. This CDR3 contains 16 residues.